This is a list of T cell receptor beta chains from one sample in a study of T-cell reconstitution after alpha-beta-depleted transplantation in children. TCRdb recomputed calls from the PCR reads with MiXCR, one row per CDR3 protein. Of fewer than 1 million distinct CDR3 sequences listed, approximately 15% were seen once; the top ten hold 5%. The source material was PBMCs, mostly from graft donor cells, sampled 360 days after TCRalphabeta/CD19-depleted stem cell transplant. These receptors originate from a male patient under 18 who had a stem cell transplant for acute lymphoblastic leukemia, so the T cells may come from the graft donor. CDR3s include the opening cysteine and the closing phenylalanine or tryptophan. A D gene is named only where the DNA matches it firmly. Some rows mark clone size as missing; the rest say once, few, many or name a class of expanded clone.

>TRBD2|TRBJ2-2|TRBV4-2|few
CASSKGLAGVNTGELFF
TGTGCCAGCAGCAAAGGACTAGCGGGAGTGAACACCGGGGAGCTGTTTTTT
>.|TRBJ1-4|TRBV12-3/TRBV12-4|.
CASSLDLQPDPNF
TGTGCCAGCAGTTTAGACTTACAGCCGGACCCTAATTTT
>TRBD2|TRBJ2-5|TRBV5-1|once
CASSRPGVAGRETQYF
TGCGCCAGCAGCCGCCCCGGGGTAGCGGGACGTGAGACCCAGTACTTC
>.|TRBJ2-7|TRBV20-1|.
CSARVATRYEQYF
TGCAGTGCTAGAGTGGCTACAAGGTACGAGCAGTACTTC
>.|TRBJ2-1|TRBV12-3/TRBV12-4|.
CASSPGGHLARNEQFF
TGTGCCAGCAGTCCAGGGGGGCACCTGGCTAGGAATGAGCAGTTCTTC
>.|TRBJ2-7|TRBV12-3/TRBV12-4|few
CASSIAYEQYF
TGTGCCAGCAGCATCGCATACGAGCAGTACTTC
>TRBD1|TRBJ2-7|TRBV20-1|.
CSAPRTGSHEQYF
TGCAGTGCACCCAGGACAGGGTCGCACGAGCAGTACTTC
>.|TRBJ1-1|TRBV6-1|.
CASPQVEQARFLGTEAFF
TGTGCCAGCCCTCAGGTTGAGCAGGCCCGTTTTTTGGGCACTGAAGCTTTCTTT
>.|TRBJ2-3|TRBV6-6|many
CASSYYRDTQYF
TGTGCCAGCAGTTACTACCGGGATACGCAGTATTTT
>TRBD2|TRBJ2-5|TRBV3-1|few
CASSQAREALKTQYF
TGTGCCAGCAGCCAAGCGCGGGAGGCTTTAAAGACCCAGTACTTC
>TRBD2|TRBJ2-1|TRBV12-3/TRBV12-4|.
CASSLHRTSGSGEQFF
TGTGCCAGCAGCCTACACCGGACTAGCGGGAGCGGGGAGCAGTTCTTC
>TRBD1|TRBJ1-4|TRBV7-9|many
CASSPTGTTNEKLFF
TGTGCCAGCAGCCCGACAGGGACAACTAATGAAAAACTGTTTTTT
>.|TRBJ2-7|TRBV20-1|few
CSARKGQVYEQYF
TGCAGTGCTAGGAAAGGGCAGGTGTACGAGCAGTACTTC
>.|TRBJ2-3|TRBV9|few
CASSVELADTQYF
TGTGCCAGCAGCGTAGAGCTCGCAGATACGCAGTATTTT
>TRBD1|TRBJ2-7|TRBV12-3/TRBV12-4|.
CASRPHRGSPYEQYF
TGTGCCAGCAGACCCCACAGGGGGTCGCCCTACGAGCAGTACTTC
>.|TRBJ2-4|TRBV4-1|few
CASSHGSVLAKNIQYF
TGCGCCAGCAGCCACGGGTCCGTTCTAGCCAAAAACATTCAGTACTTC
>TRBD2|TRBJ2-2|TRBV24-1|few
CATSVARGAGELFF
TGTGCCACCAGTGTTGCTCGGGGGGCCGGGGAGCTGTTTTTT
>.|TRBJ2-1|TRBV12-3/TRBV12-4|few
CASTLRVAVWDEQFF
TGTGCCAGCACTCTTCGAGTAGCAGTGTGGGATGAGCAGTTCTTC
>.|TRBJ2-7|TRBV20-1|.
CSAGAGLESTGVSYEQYF
TGCAGTGCTGGGGCCGGATTAGAATCGACAGGTGTCTCCTACGAGCAGTACTTC
>TRBD1|TRBJ2-1|TRBV29-1|few
CSAKPTGAYNEQFF
TGCAGCGCCAAACCGACAGGGGCTTACAATGAGCAGTTCTTC
>.|TRBJ2-1|TRBV10-3|few
CAISGRPEQFF
TGTGCCATCAGTGGGAGACCCGAGCAGTTCTTC
>TRBD1|TRBJ2-7|TRBV10-3|.
CAISDKNTYTGGEQYF
TGTGCCATCAGTGATAAGAACACATATACAGGGGGCGAGCAGTACTTC
>TRBD2|TRBJ2-1|TRBV12-3/TRBV12-4|few
CASSPVSGGTFF
TGTGCCAGCAGCCCCGTGTCGGGGGGTACGTTCTTC
>TRBD2|TRBJ2-7|TRBV10-3|.
CAISGLAAPSYEQYF
TGTGCCATCAGTGGGCTAGCGGCTCCTTCCTACGAGCAGTACTTC
>.|TRBJ2-1|TRBV20-1|many
CSATRAVDNEQFF
TGCAGTGCTACAAGGGCGGTAGACAATGAGCAGTTCTTC
>.|TRBJ2-1|TRBV29-1|many
CSVRASSYNEQFF
TGCAGCGTTCGCGCGAGCTCCTACAATGAGCAGTTCTTC
>.|TRBJ2-2|TRBV7-6|many
CASSATVVSTGELFF
TGTGCCAGCAGCGCCACGGTCGTTAGCACCGGGGAGCTGTTTTTT
>.|TRBJ1-1|TRBV19|.
CASTLQGYQTEAFF
TGTGCCAGTACTCTCCAGGGGTATCAGACTGAAGCTTTCTTT
>.|TRBJ2-6|TRBV5-1|.
CASSRAERSGANVLTF
TGCGCCAGCAGCCGAGCGGAACGCTCTGGGGCCAACGTCCTGACTTTC
>TRBD2|TRBJ2-5|TRBV10-3|.
CAISSSGSGGETQYF
TGTGCCATCAGTTCTAGCGGGAGTGGAGGGGAGACCCAGTACTTC
>TRBD1|TRBJ2-4|TRBV5-1|few
CASSRDRGDIQYF
TGCGCCAGCAGCAGGGACAGGGGGGACATTCAGTACTTC
>.|TRBJ2-7|TRBV10-3|.
CAISKQPSYEQYF
TGTGCCATCAGTAAACAACCCTCCTACGAGCAGTACTTC
>.|TRBJ2-5|TRBV29-1|few
CSVEEGKTQYF
TGCAGCGTTGAAGAGGGGAAGACCCAGTACTTC
>.|TRBJ1-5|TRBV7-2|few
CASSFIVGVGNQPQHF
TGTGCCAGCAGCTTCATCGTGGGGGTCGGCAATCAGCCCCAGCATTTT
>.|TRBJ2-5|TRBV5-1|few
CASSLAASQGETQYF
TGCGCCAGCAGCTTGGCCGCGAGCCAAGGAGAGACCCAGTACTTC
>.|TRBJ2-2|TRBV6-9|few
CASRISQGGAGELFF
TGTGCCAGCAGGATTTCACAGGGAGGGGCCGGGGAGCTGTTTTTT
>TRBD2|TRBJ2-3|TRBV4-2|.
CASSQDFAGGTDTQYF
TGTGCCAGCAGCCAAGACTTCGCGGGAGGGACAGATACGCAGTATTTT
>.|TRBJ2-3|TRBV12-3/TRBV12-4|many
CASSSFPDTQYF
TGTGCCAGCAGTTCATTTCCAGATACGCAGTATTTT
>.|TRBJ1-1|TRBV9|few
CASSVEVGLGEAFF
TGTGCCAGCAGCGTAGAGGTAGGGTTGGGTGAAGCTTTCTTT
>.|TRBJ1-6|TRBV4-1|few
CASSPVGMRNSPLHF
TGCGCCAGCAGCCCCGTCGGGATGAGAAATTCACCCCTCCACTTT
>TRBD1|TRBJ1-1|TRBV29-1|few
CMTGGSNTEAFF
TGCATGACAGGGGGATCCAACACTGAAGCTTTCTTT
>.|TRBJ2-1|TRBV6-2/TRBV6-3|few
CASTQRGLALESYNEQFF
TGTGCCAGCACCCAACGGGGTCTTGCCTTGGAGAGCTACAATGAGCAGTTCTTC
>.|TRBJ2-2|TRBV5-1|few
CASTSWAGDTGELFF
TGCGCCAGCACATCGTGGGCAGGGGACACCGGGGAGCTGTTTTTT
>TRBD1|TRBJ1-1|TRBV29-1|few
CSVEAGGETEAFF
TGCAGCGTTGAAGCAGGGGGTGAGACTGAAGCTTTCTTT
>TRBD2|TRBJ2-2|TRBV5-1|.
CASSGTSGILGGELFF
TGCGCCAGCAGCGGGACTAGCGGAATACTTGGAGGGGAGCTGTTTTTT
>TRBD2|TRBJ2-1|TRBV29-1|few
CSVIRRTSGTKPYNEQFF
TGCAGCGTTATCCGGCGGACTAGCGGGACTAAGCCATACAATGAGCAGTTCTTC
>TRBD1|TRBJ1-3|TRBV29-1|few
CSGLTGGGNTIYF
TGCAGCGGTCTGACAGGGGGCGGAAACACCATATATTTT
>.|TRBJ2-7|TRBV5-1|.
CASSPRDTYYEQYF
TGCGCCAGCAGCCCCCGGGACACCTACTACGAGCAGTACTTC
>.|TRBJ2-3|TRBV3-1|few
CASSQEGLILTDTQYF
TGTGCCAGCAGCCAAGAGGGTCTGATCCTCACAGATACGCAGTATTTT
>TRBD1|TRBJ2-7|TRBV7-9|.
CASSRLWTGATYEQYF
TGTGCCAGCAGCCGCTTATGGACAGGGGCGACCTACGAGCAGTACTTC
>.|TRBJ1-2|TRBV10-2|few
CASRGGDLVSRGYTF
TGCGCCAGCAGGGGTGGGGACTTGGTTTCGAGAGGCTACACCTTC
>TRBD1|TRBJ2-1|TRBV6-5|few
CASSIDRVSKQFF
TGTGCCAGCAGTATCGACAGGGTGAGCAAACAGTTCTTC
>.|TRBJ1-1|TRBV30|.
CAWSGQANTEAFF
TGTGCCTGGTCAGGGCAGGCGAACACTGAAGCTTTCTTT